This T cell receptor beta chain came from a study of blood T cell repertoires in COVID-19. Across the whole study: T cells, B-cell-depleted T cells, or PBMCs supplied cDNA or gDNA.

The ends lost 1 base at V and 9 bases at J; junction bases unmatched: 3. The CDR3 is 16 residues long. Germline loops: CDR1 SSHAT, CDR2 FNYEAQ (reference sequence). Some clones are missing from TCRdb's copy, which holds only in-frame ones; the method was immunoSEQ multiplex PCR. Among 150,000 or so clones listed, approximately 80% were seen once. The gene calls are TRBV7-7 and TRBJ2-1, with 16 bases aligning to TRBD2. The sequence derives from a woman aged 50 to 60 with acute or convalescent COVID-19. Sequencing input: peripheral blood. CDR3 sequence reads: CASSLGGLAGGSEQFF. CDR3 in DNA: TGTGCCAGCAGCTTAGGGGGACTAGCGGGAGGGAGTGAGCAGTTCTTC.